This T cell receptor (beta chain) was documented in a study of tumor-infiltrating lymphocytes in primary liver carcinoma. General study findings and limits: Researchers found tumor-adjacent and tumor-blood pairs overlapped less than tumor region pairs.

The J segment lost 5 bases and the V segment lost 5 bases, leaving 11 bases of the junction unmatched. This CDR3 comprises 16 residues. CDR1 SGHAT and CDR2 FQNNGV come from the germline V gene. RNA and DNA were co-extracted from roughly 20-30 mg of unsorted bulk tissue. Five discrete regions of every tumor underwent sampling. About this clonotype: Antigen: not known.

TCR beta cDNA was made from approximately 500 ng total RNA with a constant-region primer. Libraries covering TCR beta were generated through three nested multiplex PCR rounds (using a slightly modified ARM-PCR). Researchers ran the first two PCR rounds for ten to eleven cycles each with TRBV1-TRBV30 forward primers and a C-beta reverse primer. In TCRdb, the multiplex PCR reads were re-called with MiXCR into one record per CDR3 protein. The table lists approximately 73,000 distinct CDR3 sequences, 70% to 75% of them singletons. The origin of this receptor is a woman aged 55-69 years with primary liver carcinoma and hepatitis B virus infection. J is TRBJ1-4 and V is TRBV11-2; 7 nucleotides agree with TRBD1. Specimen: liver tumor tissue from sampling region 4. Subset specified: tumor region T4, right-lateral pole. As DNA, the CDR3 is TGTGCCAGCAGCCTGCATGACAGGGATAAGAATGAAAAACTGTTTTTT. This translates into CASSLHDRDKNEKLFF.